This T cell receptor (beta chain) is from a study of blood T cell repertoires in COVID-19. Study-wide context: From T cells, B-cell-depleted T cells, or PBMCs came the material, which was cDNA or gDNA.

Residents of 20 to 25 US areas, aged about 18 to 89 years, made up the participants. Donors in Cohort 3 who had recovered were those with two negative PCRs, healthcare professional clearance, or resolution of their symptoms. In the source study's methods: Cell counts per sample came from amplifying reference gene primers. Some clones are missing from TCRdb's copy, which holds only in-frame ones; the method was immunoSEQ multiplex PCR. D and trimming come from the DNA, and the V and J calls and clone size come from that table. The table has some 320,000 clones, about 88% seen once; the top ten hold approximately 2.5%. CDR3 size: 13 residues. V lost 7 bases to trimming and J lost 7 bases; unmatched junction nucleotides: 8. Per germline, CDR1 LNHDA and CDR2 SQIVND (reference sequence).

The sample consisted of PBMCs or T cells enriched from blood (not recorded which). The J gene is TRBJ1-1, the V gene TRBV19; 8 positions match TRBD1. This receptor was taken from a man between 60 and 75 years old who had recovered from COVID-19. CDR3 region: CASNDRGPNEAFF. CDR3 coding DNA: TGTGCCAGTAATGACAGGGGACCTAATGAAGCTTTCTTT. The full variable domain, completed using reference TRBV19 and TRBJ1-1, is DGGITQSPKYLFRKEGQNVTLSCEQNLNHDAMYWYRQDPGQGLRLIYYSQIVNDFQKGDIAEGYSVSREKKESFPLTVTSAQKNPTAFYLCASNDRGPNEAFFGQGTRLTVV.